This T cell receptor beta chain derives from a study of CD8 T cells in ankylosing spondylitis. Study-wide findings and caveats: Ankylosing spondylitis blood seemed to carry a telltale TCR beta motif made of several highly homologous variants. Some motif variants had been reported before (in reactive arthritis synovial fluid and blood).

The CDR3 totals 13 residues. The ends were cut back, 3 bases at V and 1 base at J, with 6 bases in the middle. Quantitative 5'-RACE with molecular barcodes produced the TCR beta libraries. TCRdb fed the 5' RACE reads into MiXCR, producing one record per CDR3 protein. The data hold approximately 220,000 distinct CDR3 sequences, with roughly 18% observed a single time. In its sample, this clonotype was seen a few times. What it recognizes is unknown. The clonotype comes from a male donor with ankylosing spondylitis. The specimen sequenced was blood, either unsorted or a sorted T cell fraction (not recorded which). The chain couples TRBV12-3 or TRBV12-4 to TRBJ1-1; the D is unclear. For the CDR3, the DNA is TGTGCCAGCAGTTTCGTCAGGAACACTGAAGCTTTCTTT. Protein sequence: CASSFVRNTEAFF.